This TCR beta chain was retrieved from a study of blood T cell repertoires in COVID-19. Across the study: Acute-phase and convalescent COVID-19 samples originated in the United States, Italy and Spain. From T cells, B-cell-depleted T cells, or PBMCs came the material, which was cDNA or gDNA.

Per the germline V gene, CDR1 is SEHNR and CDR2 is FQNEAQ (reference sequence). V dropped 5 bases and J dropped 3; count of bases not matched to a gene: 12. The CDR3 extends over 16 amino acids. As processed by the authors: From reference gene primer amplification, estimates of nucleated cell counts were derived. The assay was immunoSEQ multiplex PCR, and TCRdb's table has in-frame clones only and misses some. From that table come the V and J calls and clone size; the DNA was used to work out D and trimming. Here the sample spans some 150,000 clones, approximately 83% being singletons. A Seattle source enrolled patients during active infection and followed them longitudinally.

This sequence was found in a woman aged 60-75 years with COVID-19, enrolled during active disease. The sequenced sample was peripheral blood. The genes are TRBV7-9 and TRBJ1-1; 7 positions match TRBD1. CDR3 amino acids: CASSQDRMTTYTEAFF. CDR3 nucleotide sequence: TGTGCCAGCAGCCAGGACAGGATGACAACCTACACTGAAGCTTTCTTT.